Described below is a single TCR beta chain sequence and its context. These data are taken from a study of OX40 agonist ivuxolimab in advanced cancers. Germline-derived CDR1 and CDR2 are MNHEY and SVGAGI. V dropped 2 bases and J dropped 7; count of bases not matched to a gene: 7. The CDR3 runs 15 residues. Sequencing used immunoSEQ multiplex PCR; TCRdb keeps in-frame clones, though not all of them. Counted here are roughly 35,000 clones, 65% to 90% occurring once; the ten biggest clones make up under 2%. The gene calls are TRBV6-5 and TRBJ1-2; 10 bases align to TRBD1. The source was CD4+ or CD8+ T cells sorted from blood, collected in a trial of the OX40 agonist ivuxolimab. This clonotype was sampled from an adult with an advanced solid tumor such as melanoma, head and neck, liver or kidney cancer. The CDR3 is CASSYKGQGKTGYTF. CDR3 bases: TGTGCCAGCAGTTACAAGGGACAGGGGAAGACTGGCTACACCTTC.